The entry that follows covers one TCR beta chain sequence. The CDR3 covers 13 residues. Germline-derived CDR1 and CDR2 are GTSNPN and SVGIG (reference sequence). V lost 1 base, J lost 1 base, and 1 base stayed unmatched. Selection required adequate fresh-frozen tumor tissue plus more than two years' survival data. This sample was taken from a study of glioma-infiltrating T cells after dendritic cell vaccination. The overall study: Glioblastoma patients came from Phase I and II dendritic cell vaccination trials.

Up to about 2 ug genomic DNA was used for TCRB CDR3 amplification. Primers: 60 V beta forward and 13 J beta reverse. Method: immunoSEQ multiplex PCR; TCRdb's copy keeps in-frame clones and lacks some. The sample comprises roughly 47,000 clones, 85% to 90% of which are singletons, and around 10% rests with the top ten. V is TRBV30 and J is TRBJ2-7, with TRBD1 matching over 7 bases. This receptor was taken from a human donor with glioblastoma. The sample here was blood, taken before dendritic cell vaccination. The CDR3 spells CAWSAGGSYEQYF. DNA for the CDR3: TGTGCCTGGAGTGCAGGGGGTTCCTACGAGCAGTACTTC. Combining the CDR3 with reference TRBV30 and TRBJ2-7 gives the whole variable domain SQTIHQWPATLVQPVGSPLSLECTVEGTSNPNLYWYRQAAGRGLQLLFYSVGIGQISSEVPQNLSASRPQDRQFILSSKKLLLSDSGFYLCAWSAGGSYEQYFGPGTRLTVT.